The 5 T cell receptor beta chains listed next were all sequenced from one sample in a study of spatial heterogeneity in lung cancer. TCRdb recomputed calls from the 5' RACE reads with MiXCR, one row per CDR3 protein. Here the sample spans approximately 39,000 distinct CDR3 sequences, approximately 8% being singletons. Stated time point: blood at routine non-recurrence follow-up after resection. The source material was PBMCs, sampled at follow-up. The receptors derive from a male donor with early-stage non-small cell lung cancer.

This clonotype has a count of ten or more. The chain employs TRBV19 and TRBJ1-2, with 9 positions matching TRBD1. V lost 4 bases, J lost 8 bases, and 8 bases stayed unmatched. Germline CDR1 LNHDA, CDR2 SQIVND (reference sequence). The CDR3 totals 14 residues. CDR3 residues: CASSRPGTGTGYTF. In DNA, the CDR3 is TGTGCCAGTAGTAGACCCGGGACAGGGACCGGCTACACCTTC.

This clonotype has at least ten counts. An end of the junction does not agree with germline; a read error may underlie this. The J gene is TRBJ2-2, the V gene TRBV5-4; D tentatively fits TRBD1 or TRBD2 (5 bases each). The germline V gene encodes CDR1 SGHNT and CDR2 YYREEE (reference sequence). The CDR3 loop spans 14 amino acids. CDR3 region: CAGSLGRNTGELFF. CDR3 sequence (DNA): TGTGCCGGCAGCTTGGGACGGAACACCGGGGAGCTGTTTTTT.

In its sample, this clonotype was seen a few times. The CDR3 nucleotides read TGCAGTGCTCCCGGGACCGCCTATGGCTACACCTTC. It is translated as CSAPGTAYGYTF. The chain is built from TRBV20-1 and TRBJ1-2; possible D gene TRBD1, 5 bases. Trimming pared 5 bases from V and 4 bases from J, leaving 11 bases between. Germline V lookup: CDR1 DFQATT, CDR2 SNEGSKA (reference sequence). The length of the CDR3 is 12 residues.

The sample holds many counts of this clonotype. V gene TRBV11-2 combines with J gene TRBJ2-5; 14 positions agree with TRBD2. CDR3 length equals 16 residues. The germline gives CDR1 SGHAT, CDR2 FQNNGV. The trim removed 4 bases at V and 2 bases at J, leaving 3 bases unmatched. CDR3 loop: CASSSRLAGGQETQYF. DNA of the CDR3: TGTGCCAGCAGCTCCCGACTAGCGGGGGGGCAAGAGACCCAGTACTTC.

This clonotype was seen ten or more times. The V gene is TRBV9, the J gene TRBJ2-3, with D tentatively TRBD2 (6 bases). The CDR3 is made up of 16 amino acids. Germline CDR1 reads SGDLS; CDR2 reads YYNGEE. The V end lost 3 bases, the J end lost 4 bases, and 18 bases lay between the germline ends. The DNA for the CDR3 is TGTGCCAGCAGCGCCGACGGGGGTCAGGGTGCAGATACGCAGTATTTT. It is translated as CASSADGGQGADTQYF.